This T cell receptor (beta chain) is from a study of T cell responses to AZD1222 COVID-19 vaccine. Using immunoSEQ multiplex PCR, the repertoire was profiled, and TCRdb retains in-frame clones only, with some absent. The table records some 130,000 clones, about 93% of them present only once. Germline V gene lookup returns CDR1 LGHDT and CDR2 YNNKEL (reference sequence). This CDR3 is built from 14 residues. V dropped 2 bases and J dropped 4 bases, with 6 bases sitting between them. Some second doses came at about 4 weeks and others at about 12 weeks; these were pooled. The rearrangement links TRBV3-1 (or the pseudogene TRBV3-2) to TRBJ1-6; the D is unclear. The sequences come from peripheral blood, collected 28 days after the second AZD1222 dose. The receptor was derived from an adult who received the AZD1222 COVID-19 vaccine. The CDR3 coding sequence is TGTGCCAGCAGCCAAACGGTTTATAATTCACCCCTCCACTTT. Amino acids: CASSQTVYNSPLHF.